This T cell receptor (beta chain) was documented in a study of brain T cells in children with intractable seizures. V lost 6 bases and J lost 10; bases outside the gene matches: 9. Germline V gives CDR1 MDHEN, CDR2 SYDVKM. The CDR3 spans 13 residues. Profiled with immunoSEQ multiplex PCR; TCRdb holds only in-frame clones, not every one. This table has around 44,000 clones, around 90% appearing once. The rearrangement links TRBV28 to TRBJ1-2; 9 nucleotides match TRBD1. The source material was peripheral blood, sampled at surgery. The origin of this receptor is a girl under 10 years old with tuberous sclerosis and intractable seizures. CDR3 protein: CASREQGANTYTF. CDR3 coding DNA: TGTGCCAGCAGGGAACAGGGGGCTAATACCTACACCTTC.